This is a list of T cell receptor beta chains from one sample in a study of T-cell memory formation after mild COVID-19. In TCRdb, the 5' RACE reads were re-called with MiXCR into one record per CDR3 protein. In the table there are around 60,000 distinct CDR3 sequences, around a tenth of which are singletons. The sample comprised PBMCs or a T cell subset sorted from them (not recorded which). The receptors were gathered from a man younger than 35 who had mild COVID-19 (a few samples of this study predate the infection). Cell type and time point are not known. Each CDR3 is given with its conserved first and last residue. A D gene is named only where the DNA matches it firmly. Size tells how often a clone was seen (once, few, many) or the class of an expanded clone, and some rows leave it out.

J gene | V gene | CDR3 length | D gene | clone size | CDR3 protein | CDR3 DNA
TRBJ2-5 | TRBV27 | 17 | TRBD2 | many | CASSFHKLAGRPETQYF | TGTGCCAGCAGTTTCCACAAACTAGCGGGACGGCCTGAGACCCAGTACTTC
TRBJ1-2 | TRBV12-3/TRBV12-4 | 15 | TRBD1 | . | CASSYGTGGSTGYTF | TGTGCCAGCAGTTATGGGACAGGGGGCTCCACTGGCTACACCTTC
TRBJ1-2 | TRBV5-1 | 14 | . | . | CASSLAVQGHGYTF | TGCGCCAGCAGCTTGGCCGTGCAGGGCCATGGCTACACCTTC
TRBJ2-1 | TRBV9 | 16 | . | . | CASSPVGTRPYNEQFF | TGTGCCAGCAGCCCCGTTGGGACCCGGCCCTACAATGAGCAGTTCTTC
TRBJ1-2 | TRBV5-6 | 12 | . | . | CASSQANYGYTF | TGTGCCAGCAGCCAAGCTAACTATGGCTACACCTTC
TRBJ2-2 | TRBV11-1 | 15 | . | few | CASSLEDTNTGELFF | TGTGCCAGCAGCTTAGAAGACACGAACACCGGGGAGCTGTTTTTT
TRBJ1-1 | TRBV20-1 | 13 | TRBD1 | . | CSALFGQGPEAFF | TGCAGTGCTCTATTTGGACAGGGCCCTGAAGCTTTCTTT
TRBJ2-3 | TRBV5-6 | 16 | TRBD2 | . | CASSSWRGTAVYTQYF | TGTGCCAGCAGCTCGTGGCGGGGGACCGCCGTGTATACGCAGTATTTT
TRBJ2-3 | TRBV5-1 | 15 | . | . | CASSRQGPSTDTQYF | TGCGCCAGCAGCCGGCAGGGGCCTAGCACAGATACGCAGTATTTT
TRBJ1-2 | TRBV12-3/TRBV12-4 | 12 | . | . | CGSRTAGYGYTF | TGTGGCAGCAGAACAGCAGGATATGGCTACACCTTC
TRBJ1-4 | TRBV7-3 | 14 | TRBD1 | many | CASSRDRVNEKLFF | TGTGCCAGCAGCCGGGACAGGGTCAATGAAAAACTGTTTTTT
TRBJ2-3 | TRBV7-2 | 15 | . | few | CASRGAGLSTDTQYF | TGTGCCAGCAGGGGGGCGGGCCTTAGCACAGATACGCAGTATTTT
TRBJ1-2 | TRBV4-1 | 15 | TRBD1 | few | CASSLTDRGRYGYTF | TGCGCCAGCAGCCTCACCGACAGGGGACGCTATGGCTACACCTTC
TRBJ2-3 | TRBV5-6 | 16 | TRBD2 | . | CASSFVLAGLADTQYF | TGTGCCAGCAGCTTCGTTTTAGCGGGGTTGGCAGATACGCAGTATTTT
TRBJ2-3 | TRBV3-1 | 18 | TRBD1 | . | CASSPRDRGHLDADTQYF | TGTGCCAGCAGCCCCCGGGACAGGGGGCATCTGGACGCAGATACGCAGTATTTT
TRBJ2-5 | TRBV7-2 | 15 | . | many | CASSSTAGYQETQYF | TGTGCCAGCAGCTCCACAGCGGGTTACCAAGAGACCCAGTACTTC